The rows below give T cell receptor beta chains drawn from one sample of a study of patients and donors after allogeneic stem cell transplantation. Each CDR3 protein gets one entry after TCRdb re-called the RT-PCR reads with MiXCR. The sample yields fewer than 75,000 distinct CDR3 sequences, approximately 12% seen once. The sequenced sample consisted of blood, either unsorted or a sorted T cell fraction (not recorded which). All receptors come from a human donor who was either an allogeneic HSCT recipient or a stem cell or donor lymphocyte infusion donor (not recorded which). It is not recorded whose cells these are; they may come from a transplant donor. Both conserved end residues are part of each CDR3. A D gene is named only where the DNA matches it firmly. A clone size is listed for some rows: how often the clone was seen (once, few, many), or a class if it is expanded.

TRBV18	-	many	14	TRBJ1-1	CASSPPTGRTEAFF	TGTGCCAGCTCACCACCGACGGGTAGGACTGAAGCTTTCTTT
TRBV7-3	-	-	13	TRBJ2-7	CASSLLPGGEQYF	TGTGCCAGCAGCCTATTACCAGGAGGCGAGCAGTACTTC
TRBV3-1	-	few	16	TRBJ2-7	CASSQDRTSYWDEQYF	TGTGCCAGCAGCCAAGATAGAACTAGCTATTGGGACGAGCAGTACTTC
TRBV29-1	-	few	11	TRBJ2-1	CSVPLINEQFF	TGCAGCGTCCCCCTAATCAATGAGCAGTTCTTC
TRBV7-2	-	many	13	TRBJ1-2	CASSLKGIAGYTF	TGTGCCAGCAGCTTAAAGGGTATTGCTGGCTACACCTTC
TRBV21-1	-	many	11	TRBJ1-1	CASSKEGEAFF	TGTGCCAGCAGCAAAGAGGGTGAAGCTTTCTTT
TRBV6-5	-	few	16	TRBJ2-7	CASSFSAGTFPYEQYF	TGTGCCAGCAGTTTTTCAGCGGGCACCTTTCCCTACGAGCAGTACTTC
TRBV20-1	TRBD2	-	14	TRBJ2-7	CSARAPGLGYEQYF	TGCAGTGCTAGAGCTCCGGGACTAGGATACGAGCAGTACTTC
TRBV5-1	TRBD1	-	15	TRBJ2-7	CASSVSGTGAYEQYF	TGCGCCAGCAGCGTATCCGGGACAGGAGCCTACGAGCAGTACTTC
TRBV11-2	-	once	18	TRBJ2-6	CASSLLVGTATGANVLTF	TGTGCCAGCAGCTTATTAGTAGGGACCGCAACTGGGGCCAACGTCCTGACTTTC
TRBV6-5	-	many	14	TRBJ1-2	CASSYIGQNYGYTF	TGTGCCAGCAGTTATATAGGACAGAACTATGGCTACACCTTC
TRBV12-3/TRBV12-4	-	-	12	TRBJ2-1	CASSLAGNEQFF	TGTGCCAGCAGTTTAGCAGGGAATGAGCAGTTCTTC
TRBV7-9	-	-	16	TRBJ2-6	CASSLPQVSGANVLTF	TGTGCCAGCAGCCTCCCGCAAGTCTCTGGGGCCAACGTCCTGACTTTC
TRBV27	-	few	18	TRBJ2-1	CASSPFLRESSSYNEQFF	TGTGCCAGCAGTCCTTTCCTGAGGGAGTCCAGCTCCTACAATGAGCAGTTCTTC
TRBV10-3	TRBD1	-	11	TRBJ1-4	CAISEGQGLFF	TGTGCCATCAGTGAGGGACAGGGACTGTTTTTT
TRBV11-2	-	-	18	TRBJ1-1	CASSFEGWLLEGDTEAFF	TGTGCCAGCAGCTTTGAGGGGTGGCTGTTAGAAGGTGACACTGAAGCTTTCTTT
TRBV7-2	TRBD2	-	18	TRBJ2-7	CASSHRTSGYYFSYEHYF	TGTGCCAGCAGCCACCGGACTAGCGGATACTATTTCTCCTACGAGCATTACTTC
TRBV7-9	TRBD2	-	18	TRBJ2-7	CASSSTPSGRVLISEQYF	TGTGCCAGCAGCTCAACCCCTAGCGGGAGGGTCTTGATCTCCGAGCAGTACTTC
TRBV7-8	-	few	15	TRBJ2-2	CASSFSRLNTGELFF	TGTGCCAGCAGCTTCAGCCGATTGAACACCGGGGAGCTGTTTTTT
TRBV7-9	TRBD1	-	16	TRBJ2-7	CASSSTWTGIPLEQYF	TGTGCCAGCAGCTCCACCTGGACAGGGATCCCGCTCGAGCAGTACTTC
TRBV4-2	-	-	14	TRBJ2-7	CASSPSGAPYEQYF	TGTGCCAGCAGCCCATCCGGGGCCCCCTACGAGCAGTACTTC
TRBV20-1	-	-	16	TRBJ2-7	CSAEPVRTLLGDEQYF	TGCAGTGCGGAACCCGTCAGGACCCTGCTCGGCGACGAGCAGTACTTC
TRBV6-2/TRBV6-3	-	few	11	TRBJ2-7	CASSFAYEQYF	TGTGCCAGCAGCTTTGCCTACGAGCAGTACTTC
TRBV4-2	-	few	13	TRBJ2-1	CASSQAPGNEQFF	TGTGCCAGCAGCCAAGCCCCGGGCAATGAGCAGTTCTTC
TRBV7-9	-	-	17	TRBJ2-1	CASSFKEGQSSYNEQFF	TGTGCCAGCAGCTTTAAAGAAGGACAGAGCTCCTACAATGAGCAGTTCTTC
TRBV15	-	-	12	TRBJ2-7	CATSRGGYEQYF	TGTGCCACCAGCAGGGGAGGATACGAGCAGTACTTC